These 10 T cell receptor beta chains were sequenced from one sample in a study of blood T cell repertoires in COVID-19. The protocol was immunoSEQ multiplex PCR, while the TCRdb copy is restricted to in-frame clones and leaves out a portion. The repertoire includes about 120,000 clones, approximately 85% of them detected once, and 17% sits in the top ten. The sequencing sample was made of peripheral blood. The receptors were gathered from a man aged 25-45 years with COVID-19, enrolled during active disease.

The chain recombines TRBV6-5 with TRBJ1-1; D is unclear. V shed 5 bases and J shed 10 bases, with 8 bases lying between them. There are 10 residues in the CDR3. The germline V gene encodes CDR1 MNHEY and CDR2 SVGAGI. CDR3 DNA sequence: TGTGCCAGCAGTAGCCTCGTAGCTTTCTTT. This encodes CASSSLVAFF.

The gene calls are TRBV18 and TRBJ2-7, with D possibly TRBD1 on 6 matching bases. The germline V gene has CDR1 KGHSH and CDR2 LQKENI. V was pared by 2 bases and J by 1 base, with 12 bases between. The length of the CDR3 is 15 residues. The CDR3 sequence: CASSPKGQKSYEQYF. The CDR3 DNA reads TGTGCCAGCTCACCAAAAGGACAGAAATCCTACGAGCAGTACTTC.

The gene calls are TRBV7-2 and TRBJ1-2; TRBD1 might be the D (5 bases). The germline V gene has CDR1 SGHTA and CDR2 FQGNSA. The CDR3 spans 14 residues. Trimming cost V 1 base and J 8 bases, with 14 bases left between them. Written as DNA, the CDR3 is TGTGCCAGCAGCTTAGTGGTGGCAGGGAGGGGCTACACCTTC. Translated, it gives CASSLVVAGRGYTF.

The CDR3 DNA sequence: TGTGCCACCAGCGGGGGAAACTATGGCTACACCTTC. As protein: CATSGGNYGYTF. The rearrangement links TRBV24-1 to TRBJ1-2; tentatively, D is TRBD1 (5 bases). The CDR3 totals 12 residues. V shed 7 bases and J shed 2 bases, with 7 bases lying between them. Germline loops: CDR1 KGHDR, CDR2 SFDVKD.

Written as DNA, the CDR3 is TGTGCCAGTAGCCAGGGTGGTGGCTACACCTTC. Its protein is CASSQGGGYTF. The rearrangement uses TRBV19 and TRBJ1-2; perhaps TRBD1 as D (5 bases). The germline V gene has CDR1 LNHDA and CDR2 SQIVND (reference sequence). There are 11 residues in the CDR3. V lost 6 bases and J lost 7, with 9 bases in between.

DNA for the CDR3: TGTGCCAGCAGCTTACAGGGTCCAAATCAGCCCCAGCATTTT. Its protein product is CASSLQGPNQPQHF. The chain joins TRBV11-2 to TRBJ1-5; a weak D match, TRBD1 (5 bases). Germline loops: CDR1 SGHAT, CDR2 FQNNGV. This CDR3 is built from 14 residues. Trimming removed 2 bases at V and 4 bases at J, with 9 bases between.

V gene TRBV28 combines with J gene TRBJ1-1, with no clear D. The CDR3 spans 14 residues. V dropped 3 bases and J dropped 2 bases, with 10 bases sitting between them. From germline, CDR1 is MDHEN and CDR2 SYDVKM. CDR3 bases: TGTGCCAGCAGTTTCCACTCGTCAAACACTGAAGCTTTCTTT. Translation: CASSFHSSNTEAFF.

The chain is built from TRBV18 and TRBJ1-5; the D gene is possibly TRBD1 (6 bases). The CDR3 is 13 residues long. Germline lookup yields CDR1 KGHSH and CDR2 LQKENI. V was shortened by 3 bases and J by 5 bases, with 8 bases between the two germline ends. CDR3 amino acids: CASSPNRDQPQHF. DNA for the CDR3: TGTGCCAGCTCACCCAACAGGGATCAGCCCCAGCATTTT.

V gene TRBV18 combines with J gene TRBJ2-1; no clear D gene. Germline CDR1 KGHSH, CDR2 LQKENI. Trimming cost V 3 bases and J 5 bases, with 5 bases left between them. The CDR3 covers 12 residues. The CDR3 DNA reads as TGTGCCAGCTCACCCCAGGACAATGAGCAGTTCTTC. This encodes CASSPQDNEQFF. The complete variable domain, with remaining parts taken from reference TRBV18 and TRBJ2-1, reads NAGVMQNPRHLVRRRGQEARLRCSPMKGHSHVYWYRQLPEEGLKFMVYLQKENIIDESGMPKERFSAEFPKEGPSILRIQQVVRGDSAAYFCASSPQDNEQFFGPGTRLTVL.

The rearrangement links TRBV12-3 or TRBV12-4 to TRBJ1-2; TRBD1 might be the D (5 bases). V lost 4 bases and J 8 bases, leaving 14 bases between the germline ends. The CDR3 has 13 amino acids. CDR3 sequence reads: CASSSQGLGGYTF. CDR3 sequence (DNA): TGTGCCAGCAGTTCTCAGGGTTTAGGGGGCTACACCTTC.